Sequencing of this TCR beta chain was carried out in a study of response to subunit inactivated influenza vaccine. A word on this clonotype: Mismatch with germline at one junction end may stem from a read error.

TCRdb reprocessed the RT-PCR reads with MiXCR, giving one entry per CDR3 protein. The data show around 650,000 distinct CDR3 sequences, with 15% to 19% seen just once and around a tenth held by the top ten. In germline, CDR1 is MGHRA, CDR2 YSYEKL. CDR3 size: 18 residues. The source was PBMCs from blood, collected roughly 12 days after vaccination. The chain carries TRBV4-1 and TRBJ2-1, with D possibly being TRBD2 (6 bases). The sequence derives from a middle-aged man who received an inactivated influenza vaccine. In DNA, the CDR3 is TGCGCCAGTAGCCAAGGCGTGGCGGGGTCACTCTCCTACAATGAGCAGTTCTTC. Translating it yields CASSQGVAGSLSYNEQFF.